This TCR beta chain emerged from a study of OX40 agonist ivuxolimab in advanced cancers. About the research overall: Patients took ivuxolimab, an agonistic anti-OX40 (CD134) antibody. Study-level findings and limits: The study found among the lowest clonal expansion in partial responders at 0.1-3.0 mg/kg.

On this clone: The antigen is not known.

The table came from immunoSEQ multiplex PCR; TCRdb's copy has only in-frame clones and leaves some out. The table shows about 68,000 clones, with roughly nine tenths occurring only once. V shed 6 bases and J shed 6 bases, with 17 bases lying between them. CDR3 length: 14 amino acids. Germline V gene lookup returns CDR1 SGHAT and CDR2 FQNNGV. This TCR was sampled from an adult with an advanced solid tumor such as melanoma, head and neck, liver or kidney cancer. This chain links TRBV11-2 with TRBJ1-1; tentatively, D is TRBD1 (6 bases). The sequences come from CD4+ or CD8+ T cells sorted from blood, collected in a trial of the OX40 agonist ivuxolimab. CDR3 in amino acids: CASRKGGVPPEAFF. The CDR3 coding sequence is TGTGCCAGCAGAAAAGGGGGGGTCCCTCCTGAAGCTTTCTTT.